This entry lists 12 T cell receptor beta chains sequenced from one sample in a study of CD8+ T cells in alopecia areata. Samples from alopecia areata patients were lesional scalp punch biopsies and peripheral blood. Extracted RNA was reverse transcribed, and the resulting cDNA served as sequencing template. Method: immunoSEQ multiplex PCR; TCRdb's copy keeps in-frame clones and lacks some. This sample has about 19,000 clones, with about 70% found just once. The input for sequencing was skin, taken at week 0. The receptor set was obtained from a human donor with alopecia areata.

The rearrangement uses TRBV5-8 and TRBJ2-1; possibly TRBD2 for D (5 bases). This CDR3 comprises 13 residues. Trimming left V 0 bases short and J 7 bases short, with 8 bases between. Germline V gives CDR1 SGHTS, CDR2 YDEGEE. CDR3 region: CASSLGWRNEQFF. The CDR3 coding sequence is TGTGCCAGCAGCTTGGGCTGGAGGAATGAGCAGTTCTTC.

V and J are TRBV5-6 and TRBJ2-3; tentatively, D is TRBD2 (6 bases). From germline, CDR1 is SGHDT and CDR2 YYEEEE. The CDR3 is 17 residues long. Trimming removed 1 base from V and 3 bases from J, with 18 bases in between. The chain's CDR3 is CASSLIPSWGRTDTQYF. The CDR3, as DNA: TGTGCCAGCAGCTTGATCCCCTCTTGGGGGAGGACAGATACGCAGTATTTT.

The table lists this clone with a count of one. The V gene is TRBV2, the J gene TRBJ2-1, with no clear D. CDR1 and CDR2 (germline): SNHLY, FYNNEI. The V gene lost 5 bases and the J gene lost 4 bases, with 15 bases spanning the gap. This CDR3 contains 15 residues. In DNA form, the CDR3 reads TGTGCCAGCAGTATATATCCTGGAGAGTACAATGAGCAGTTCTTC. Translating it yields CASSIYPGEYNEQFF.

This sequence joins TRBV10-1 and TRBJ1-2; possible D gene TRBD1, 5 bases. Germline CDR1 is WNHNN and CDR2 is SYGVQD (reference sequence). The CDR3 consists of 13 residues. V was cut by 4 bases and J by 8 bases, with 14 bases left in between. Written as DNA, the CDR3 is TGCGCCAGCAGTGTAACCCGGGGACGGGGCTACACCTTC. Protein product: CASSVTRGRGYTF.

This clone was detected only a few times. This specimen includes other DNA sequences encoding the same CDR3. CDR3 nucleotides: TGCGCCAGCAGCTTGGGGGCACGTTCGGGGGAGCAGTACTTC. Translation: CASSLGARSGEQYF. The chain links TRBV5-1 to TRBJ2-7; the D gene is possibly TRBD2 (5 bases). CDR3 length: 14 residues. Trimming removed 0 bases from V and 7 bases from J, with 14 bases in between. Germline CDR1 SGHRS, CDR2 YFSETQ.

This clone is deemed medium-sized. The CDR3 loop is CASRTGRGGNEQFF. The CDR3, as DNA: TGTGCCAGCAGAACGGGCAGGGGAGGGAATGAGCAGTTCTTC. The rearrangement uses TRBV6-6 and TRBJ2-1, with D tentatively TRBD2 (7 bases). CDR3 length: 14 residues. Per the germline V gene, CDR1 is MNHNY and CDR2 is SVGAGI (reference sequence). Deletions cut 6 bases from V and 7 bases from J, with 16 bases between.

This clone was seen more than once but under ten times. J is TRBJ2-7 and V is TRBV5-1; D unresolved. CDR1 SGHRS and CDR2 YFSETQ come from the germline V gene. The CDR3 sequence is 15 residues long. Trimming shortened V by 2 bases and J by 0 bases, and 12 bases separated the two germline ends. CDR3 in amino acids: CASSLGWQSSYEQYF. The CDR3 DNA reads TGCGCCAGCAGCTTAGGATGGCAGAGCTCCTACGAGCAGTACTTC.

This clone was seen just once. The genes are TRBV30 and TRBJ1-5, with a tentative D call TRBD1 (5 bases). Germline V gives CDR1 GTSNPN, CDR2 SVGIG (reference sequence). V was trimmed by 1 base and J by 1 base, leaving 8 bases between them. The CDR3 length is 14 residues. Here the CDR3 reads CAWSAGGSNQPQHF. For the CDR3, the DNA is TGTGCCTGGAGTGCTGGGGGAAGCAATCAGCCCCAGCATTTT.

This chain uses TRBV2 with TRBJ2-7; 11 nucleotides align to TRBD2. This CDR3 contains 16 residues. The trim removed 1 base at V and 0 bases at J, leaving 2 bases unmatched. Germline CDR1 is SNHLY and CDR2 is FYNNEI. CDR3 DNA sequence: TGTGCCAGCAGTGAAGGACTAGCGGGGACCTCCTACGAGCAGTACTTC. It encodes CASSEGLAGTSYEQYF.

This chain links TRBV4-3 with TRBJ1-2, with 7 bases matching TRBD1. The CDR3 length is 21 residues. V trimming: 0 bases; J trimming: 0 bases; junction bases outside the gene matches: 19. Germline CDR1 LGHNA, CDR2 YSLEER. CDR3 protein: CASSQELYFLGQLRPNYGYTF. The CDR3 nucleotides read TGCGCCAGCAGCCAAGAACTTTATTTTCTGGGACAGCTTCGACCTAACTATGGCTACACCTTC.

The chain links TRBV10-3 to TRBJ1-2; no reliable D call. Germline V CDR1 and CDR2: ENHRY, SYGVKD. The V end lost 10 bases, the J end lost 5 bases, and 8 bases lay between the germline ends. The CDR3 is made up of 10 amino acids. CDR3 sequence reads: CATLGYGYTF. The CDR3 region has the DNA TGTGCCACCTTAGGGTATGGCTACACCTTC.

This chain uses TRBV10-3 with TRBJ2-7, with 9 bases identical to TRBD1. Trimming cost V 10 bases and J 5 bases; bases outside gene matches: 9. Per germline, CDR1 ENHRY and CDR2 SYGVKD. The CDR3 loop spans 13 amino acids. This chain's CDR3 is CATLGTGMDEQYF. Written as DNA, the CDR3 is TGTGCCACCCTAGGGACAGGGATGGACGAGCAGTACTTC.